The clone carrying this T cell receptor (beta chain) occurred many times. No antigen is known for it. TCRdb reanalysed the 5' RACE reads using MiXCR and keeps one entry per CDR3 protein. The sample lists over 250,000 distinct CDR3 sequences; 5.2% were seen once. Trimming removed 8 bases from V and 5 bases from J; junction bases left unmatched: 9. This CDR3 is built from 14 residues. The germline V gene encodes CDR1 LGHNA and CDR2 YNFKEQ. The data derive from a study of T cells after yellow fever vaccination. Study at large: Some fractions had low cell numbers, and these were prepared with SMART-Seq v4 Ultra Low Input. Study-wide results and limits: Clonotype sharing between CD4 and CD8 compartments was small.

This sequence was found in a man younger than 30 who received the YFV17D yellow fever vaccine. Specimen: CD4+ T cells sorted from PBMCs, collected on the day of the yellow fever booster vaccination. The chain links TRBV4-2 to TRBJ2-1, with 7 bases fitting TRBD2. CDR3 residues: CASGERGPNNEQFF. The CDR3 coding sequence is TGTGCCAGCGGGGAGCGGGGACCGAACAATGAGCAGTTCTTC.